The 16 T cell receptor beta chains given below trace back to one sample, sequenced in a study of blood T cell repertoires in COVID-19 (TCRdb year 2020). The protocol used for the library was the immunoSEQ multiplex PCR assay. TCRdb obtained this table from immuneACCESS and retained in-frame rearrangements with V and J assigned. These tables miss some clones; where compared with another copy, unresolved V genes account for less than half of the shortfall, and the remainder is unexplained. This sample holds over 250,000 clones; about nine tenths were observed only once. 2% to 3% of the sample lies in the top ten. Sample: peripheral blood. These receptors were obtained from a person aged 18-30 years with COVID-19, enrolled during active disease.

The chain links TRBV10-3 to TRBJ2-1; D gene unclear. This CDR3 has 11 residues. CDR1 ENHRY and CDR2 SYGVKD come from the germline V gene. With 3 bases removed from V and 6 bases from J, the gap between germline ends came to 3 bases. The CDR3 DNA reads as TGTGCCATCAGTGAACTCAATGAGCAGTTCTTC. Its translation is CAISELNEQFF.

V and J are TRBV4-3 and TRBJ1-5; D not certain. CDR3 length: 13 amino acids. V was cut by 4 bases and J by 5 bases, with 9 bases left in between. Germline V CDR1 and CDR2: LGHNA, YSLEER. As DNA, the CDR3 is TGCGCCAGCAGCCGGGAGCGCGATCAGCCCCAGCATTTT. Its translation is CASSRERDQPQHF.

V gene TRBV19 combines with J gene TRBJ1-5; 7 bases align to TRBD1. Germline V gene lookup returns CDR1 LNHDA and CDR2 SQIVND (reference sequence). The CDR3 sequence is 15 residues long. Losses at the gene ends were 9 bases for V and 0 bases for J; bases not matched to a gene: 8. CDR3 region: CASALTGYSNQPQHF. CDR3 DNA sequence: TGTGCCAGCGCCCTGACAGGGTATAGCAATCAGCCCCAGCATTTT.

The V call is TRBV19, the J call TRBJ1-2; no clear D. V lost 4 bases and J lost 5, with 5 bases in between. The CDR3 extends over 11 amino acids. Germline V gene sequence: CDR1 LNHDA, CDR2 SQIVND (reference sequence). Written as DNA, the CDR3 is TGTGCCAGTAGTAATCAGTATGGCTACACCTTC. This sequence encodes CASSNQYGYTF.

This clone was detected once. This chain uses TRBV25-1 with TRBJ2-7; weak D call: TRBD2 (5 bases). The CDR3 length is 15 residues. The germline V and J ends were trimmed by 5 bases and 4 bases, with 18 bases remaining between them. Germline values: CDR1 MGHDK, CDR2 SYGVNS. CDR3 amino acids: CASSTEREGFYEQYF. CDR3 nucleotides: TGTGCCAGCAGTACTGAGCGAGAGGGTTTTTACGAGCAGTACTTC.

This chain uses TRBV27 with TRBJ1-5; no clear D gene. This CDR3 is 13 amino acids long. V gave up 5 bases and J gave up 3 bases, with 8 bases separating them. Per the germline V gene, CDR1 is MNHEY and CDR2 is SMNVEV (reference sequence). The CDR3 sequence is CASSRRTNQPQHF. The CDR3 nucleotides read TGTGCCAGCAGTCGGAGGACCAATCAGCCCCAGCATTTT.

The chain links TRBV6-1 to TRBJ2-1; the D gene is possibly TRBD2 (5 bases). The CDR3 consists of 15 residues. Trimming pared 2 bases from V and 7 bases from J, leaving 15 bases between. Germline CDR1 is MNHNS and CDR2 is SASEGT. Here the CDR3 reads CASSERLAFGNEQFF. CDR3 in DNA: TGTGCCAGCAGTGAACGTCTAGCTTTTGGGAATGAGCAGTTCTTC.

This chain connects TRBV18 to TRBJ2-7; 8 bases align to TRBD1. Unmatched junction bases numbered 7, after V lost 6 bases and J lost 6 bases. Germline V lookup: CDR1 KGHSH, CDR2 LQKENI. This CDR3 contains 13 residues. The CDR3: CASSQTTGAEQYF. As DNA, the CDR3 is TGTGCCAGCTCCCAGACGACAGGGGCCGAGCAGTACTTC.

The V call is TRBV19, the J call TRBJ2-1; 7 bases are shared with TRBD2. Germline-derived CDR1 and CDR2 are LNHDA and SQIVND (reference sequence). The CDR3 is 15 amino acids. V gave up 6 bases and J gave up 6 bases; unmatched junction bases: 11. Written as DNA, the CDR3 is TGTGCCAGTAGAAAGGGCCCAGCGGGGCGCAATGAGCAGTTCTTC. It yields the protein CASRKGPAGRNEQFF.

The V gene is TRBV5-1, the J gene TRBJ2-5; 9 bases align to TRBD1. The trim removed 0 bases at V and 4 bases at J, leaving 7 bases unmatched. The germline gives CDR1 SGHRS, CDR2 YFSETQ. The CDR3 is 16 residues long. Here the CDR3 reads CASSLAGTGIIETQYF. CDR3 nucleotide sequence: TGCGCCAGCAGCTTGGCCGGGACAGGGATAATAGAGACCCAGTACTTC.

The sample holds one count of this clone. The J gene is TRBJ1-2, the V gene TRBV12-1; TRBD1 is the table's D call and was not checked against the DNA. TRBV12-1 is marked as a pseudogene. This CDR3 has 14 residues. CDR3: CASSFGEQADGYTF. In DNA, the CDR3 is TGTGCCAGCAGCTTTGGGGAACAGGCGGATGGCTACACCTTC.

The CDR3 protein is CASSELEGDSPLHF. The DNA for the CDR3 is TGTGCCAGCAGCGAATTAGAGGGGGATTCACCCCTCCACTTT. This sequence joins TRBV5-8 and TRBJ1-6; tentatively, D is TRBD1 (6 bases). CDR3 length equals 14 residues. Germline values: CDR1 SGHTS, CDR2 YDEGEE. V was cut by 4 bases and J by 8 bases, with 13 bases left in between.

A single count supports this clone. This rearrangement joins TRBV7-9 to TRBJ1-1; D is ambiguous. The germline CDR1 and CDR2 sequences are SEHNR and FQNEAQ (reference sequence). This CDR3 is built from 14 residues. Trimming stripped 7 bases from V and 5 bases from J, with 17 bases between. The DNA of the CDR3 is TGTGCCAGCAACCCTAATAGTGCGGGGACTGAAGCTTTCTTT. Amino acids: CASNPNSAGTEAFF.

The CDR3 sequence is CASSLLADSGTEAFF. For the CDR3, the DNA is TGTGCCAGCAGCTTATTGGCCGACTCGGGCACTGAAGCTTTCTTT. This chain connects TRBV7-3 to TRBJ1-1, with D unresolved. V was clipped by 2 bases and J by 4 bases, with 14 bases between them. Germline V gene data show CDR1 as SGHTA and CDR2 as FQGTGA. This CDR3 is 15 amino acids long.

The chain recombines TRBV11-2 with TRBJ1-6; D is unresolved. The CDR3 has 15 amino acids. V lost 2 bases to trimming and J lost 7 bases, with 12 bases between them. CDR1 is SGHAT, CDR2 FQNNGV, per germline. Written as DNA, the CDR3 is TGTGCCAGCAGCTTAATTTCCATGGGCAATTCACCCCTCCACTTT. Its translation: CASSLISMGNSPLHF. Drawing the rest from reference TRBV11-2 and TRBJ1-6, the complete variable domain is EAGVAQSPRYKIIEKRQSVAFWCNPISGHATLYWYQQILGQGPKLLIQFQNNGVVDDSQLPKDRFSAERLKGVDSTLKIQPAKLEDSAVYLCASSLISMGNSPLHFGNGTRLTVT.

The CDR3 coding sequence is TGTGCCAGCAATTTGAACGGTTATGGCTACACCTTC. Translating it yields CASNLNGYGYTF. V is TRBV7-9 and J is TRBJ1-2; D unresolved. V lost 7 bases and J 5 bases, leaving 11 bases between the germline ends. CDR3 length equals 12 residues. The germline CDR1 and CDR2 sequences are SEHNR and FQNEAQ (reference sequence).